Listed below are T cell receptor beta chains from one sample, sequenced in a study of blood T cell repertoires in COVID-19. The data were produced by immunoSEQ multiplex PCR, yet TCRdb's version contains in-frame clones alone and is incomplete. The profile shows approximately 200,000 clones, 85% to 90% of them singletons. Sequencing was performed on PBMCs or T cells enriched from blood (not recorded which). Receptors were obtained from a man aged 25 to 40 who had recovered from COVID-19. Each CDR3 is given with its conserved first and last residue.

CDR3aa	v_gene	j_gene
CASSLDMNNQPQHF	TRBV28	TRBJ1-5
CARSLVGQGYTDTQYF	TRBV7-5	TRBJ2-3
CASSLGALAGKGNEQFF	TRBV28	TRBJ2-1
CATSDLFGGAGTDTQYF	TRBV24-1	TRBJ2-3
CASSDRQGSYGYTF	TRBV2	TRBJ1-2
CASSPEGDSFYEQYF	TRBV3-1/TRBV3-2	TRBJ2-7
CASSFLGGNQPQHF	TRBV28	TRBJ1-5
CASSLDGANIQYF	TRBV7-9	TRBJ2-4
CAWKGTSGRLSNTGELFF	TRBV30	TRBJ2-2
CASSPHDRGSDTQYF	TRBV4-3	TRBJ2-3
CASSQSLVAGVNTGELFF	TRBV4-2	TRBJ2-2
CASSPGPGGPSYEQYF	TRBV13	TRBJ2-7
CASSLGRYQETQYF	TRBV7-2	TRBJ2-5
CASSFPPGASPYEQYF	TRBV5-1	TRBJ2-7
CASSPQGLAVTYNEQFF	TRBV27	TRBJ2-1
CASNWIPGTSGTASYEQYF	TRBV28	TRBJ2-7
CATSDLSGGAHNEQFF	TRBV24-1	TRBJ2-1
CASSDRTRNEQFF	TRBV7-9	TRBJ2-1
CASRRDSDYTGELFF	TRBV19	TRBJ2-2
CAAGGDRDTGELFF	TRBV10-3	TRBJ2-2
CASSLEGQGLQPQHF	TRBV7-2	TRBJ1-5
CASSPDYTGMVETQYF	TRBV7-9	TRBJ2-5
CASSLVTSGGYKRDYEQYF	TRBV7-2	TRBJ2-7
CSVGTSVPGELFF	TRBV29-1	TRBJ2-2
CATSDLGRGGAAGELFF	TRBV24-1	TRBJ2-2
CASSLQGAATDTQYF	TRBV5-1	TRBJ2-3
CASSLSSTGAPQRSEQFF	TRBV11-3	TRBJ2-1
CATSRSGGAFTDTQYF	TRBV15	TRBJ2-3
CASSLFGGVSTDTQYF	TRBV5-1	TRBJ2-3
CASSLGWSEVDEQFF	TRBV7-2	TRBJ2-1
CASSLWDNRGNEQFF	TRBV5-8	TRBJ2-1
CASSDLGQGENTEAFF	TRBV7-9	TRBJ1-1
CASSSGTGTMNTEAFF	TRBV2	TRBJ1-1
CASRKNREFSYEQYF	TRBV6-5	TRBJ2-7
CAWSVGPGDTEAFF	TRBV30	TRBJ1-1
CASSPLAGGLNTEAFF	TRBV18	TRBJ1-1
CASSVEGTAYNEQFF	TRBV9	TRBJ2-1
CASSLNSGGSYEQYF	TRBV7-2	TRBJ2-7
CASSQDSRRGNTIYF	TRBV4-3	TRBJ1-3
CASSLYQSEQYF	TRBV7-9	TRBJ2-7
CASISPGWSEAFF	TRBV27	TRBJ1-1
CSVEQGVSETQYF	TRBV29-1	TRBJ2-5
CASSWDRSTNQPQHF	TRBV6-5	TRBJ1-5
CASSFSGQVTEAFF	TRBV5-4	TRBJ1-1
CASSLDRSNEQFF	TRBV11-2	TRBJ2-1